Included here is one T cell receptor beta chain sequence, with context. The data originate from a study of neoadjuvant anti-PD-1 for oral cavity cancer. The method was immunoSEQ multiplex PCR; TCRdb's version includes in-frame clones alone and lacks a portion of them. Of 30,000 to 40,000 clones listed, about 86% were seen once; the top ten hold about 3.7%. The source is a person aged 35-79 years with oral cavity squamous cell carcinoma. The specimen comprised PBMCs, sampled before nivolumab (anti-PD-1) treatment.

CDR3 in DNA: TGTGCCAGCAAGAGGGGGGCGGTCATGAACACTGAAGCTTTCTTT. The encoded protein is CASKRGAVMNTEAFF. This chain joins TRBV7-2 and TRBJ1-1, with D possibly being TRBD1 (6 bases). V lost 7 bases, J lost 0 bases, and 15 bases lay in between. The CDR3 length is 15 residues. The germline V gene has CDR1 SGHTA and CDR2 FQGNSA. The full variable domain, with the rest looked up from reference TRBV7-2 and TRBJ1-1, is GAGVSQSPSNKVTEKGKDVELRCDPISGHTALYWYRQSLGQGLEFLIYFQGNSAPDKSGLPSDRFSAERTGGSVSTLTIQRTQQEDSAVYLCASKRGAVMNTEAFFGQGTRLTVV.